Sequencing of this TCR beta chain was carried out in a study of Tregs in tolerant kidney transplant recipients. Study as a whole: Mixed chimerism was transient after nonmyeloablative marrow transplants from related graft donors.

Unstimulated regulatory T cells (CD4+CD25+CD127-), CD4+CD25- non-regulatory cells, CD4 and CD8 cells were FACS-sorted from thawed PBMCs. Trimming removed 6 bases from V and 8 bases from J, with 18 bases in between. There are 14 residues in the CDR3. Germline V CDR1 and CDR2: SGHRS, YFSETQ. Sequencing was performed with immunoSEQ multiplex PCR; in TCRdb, only in-frame clones are kept and a portion is missing. The sample has over 85,000 clones, 90% to 95% seen once. Regarding this clone: As yet, its antigen is unknown.

Findings and caveats of the study: No direct test of biological reproducibility was done here. Validation in larger populations is needed because few patients were studied.

This TCR derives from a human donor who received a combined kidney and bone marrow transplant. Sequences were derived from CD4+ T cells from blood, sampled before the transplant. The chain recombines TRBV5-1 with TRBJ2-1; perhaps TRBD2 as D (5 bases). The CDR3 DNA reads as TGCGCCAGCACCCGGGGTGATAGCGCCGATGAGCAGTTCTTC. This sequence encodes CASTRGDSADEQFF. Full variable domain (remainder filled in from reference TRBV5-1 and TRBJ2-1): KAGVTQTPRYLIKTRGQQVTLSCSPISGHRSVSWYQQTPGQGLQFLFEYFSETQRNKGNFPGRFSGRQFSNSRSEMNVSTLELGDSALYLCASTRGDSADEQFFGPGTRLTVL.